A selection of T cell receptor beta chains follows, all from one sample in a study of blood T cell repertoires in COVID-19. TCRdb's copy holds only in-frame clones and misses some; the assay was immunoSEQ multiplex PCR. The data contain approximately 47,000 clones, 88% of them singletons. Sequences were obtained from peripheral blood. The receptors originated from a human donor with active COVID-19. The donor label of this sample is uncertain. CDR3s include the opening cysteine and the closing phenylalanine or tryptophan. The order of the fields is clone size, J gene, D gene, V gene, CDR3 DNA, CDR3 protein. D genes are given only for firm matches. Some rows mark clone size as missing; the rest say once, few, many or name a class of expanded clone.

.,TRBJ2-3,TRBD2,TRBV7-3,TGTGCCAGCAGCGCTAGCGGGGGAGAGGCAGATACGCAGTATTTT,CASSASGGEADTQYF
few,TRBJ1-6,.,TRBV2,TGTGCCAGCAGGGGCGGCAGGGGCAATTCACCCCTCCACTTT,CASRGGRGNSPLHF
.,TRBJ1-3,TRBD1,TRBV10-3,TGTGCCATCAGTGAGAGACAGGGGACGTCGGGAAACACCATATATTTT,CAISERQGTSGNTIYF
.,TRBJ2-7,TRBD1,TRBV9,TGTGCCAGCAGCTTCCGGACAGGGAGCTCCTACGAGCAGTACTTC,CASSFRTGSSYEQYF
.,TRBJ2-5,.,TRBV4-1,TGCGCCAGCAGCCATAGGACAGCGAAAGAGACCCAGTACTTC,CASSHRTAKETQYF
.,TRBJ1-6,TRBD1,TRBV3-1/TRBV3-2,TGTGCCAGCAGCCAATACGGGACAGGGAGTTCACCCCTCCACTTT,CASSQYGTGSSPLHF
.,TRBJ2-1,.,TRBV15,TGTGCCACCAGCAGAGAAGCCAGCGGGCACAATGAGCAGTTCTTC,CATSREASGHNEQFF
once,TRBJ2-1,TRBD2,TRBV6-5,TGTGCCAGCAGTTACGGGATAGCGGGGGGTTATGAGCAGTTCTTC,CASSYGIAGGYEQFF
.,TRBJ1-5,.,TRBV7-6,TGTGCCAGCAGCTTAGGTGTCGGGAGAGGTCAGCCCCAGCATTTT,CASSLGVGRGQPQHF
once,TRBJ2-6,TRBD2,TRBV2,TGTGCCAGCAGTGAGGTTCCAGCGGGGTCTGGGGCCAACGTCCTGACTTTC,CASSEVPAGSGANVLTF
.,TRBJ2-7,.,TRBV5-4,TGTGCCAGCAGCCCAGACTACGAGCAGTACTTC,CASSPDYEQYF
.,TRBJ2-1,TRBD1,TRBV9,TGTGCCAGCTCCGACAGGGGGCTAGCTCGCAATGAGCAGTTCTTC,CASSDRGLARNEQFF
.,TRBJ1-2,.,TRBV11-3,TGTGCCAGCAGCTTAGATCTGGGGCAGAACTATGGCTACACCTTC,CASSLDLGQNYGYTF
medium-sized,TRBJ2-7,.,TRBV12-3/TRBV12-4,TGTGCCAGCAGCCGCGGGTCCCACTACGAGCAGTACTTC,CASSRGSHYEQYF
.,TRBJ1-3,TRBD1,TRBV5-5,TGTGCCAGCAGCCCCGTCCAACAGGGGGAAAACACCATATATTTT,CASSPVQQGENTIYF
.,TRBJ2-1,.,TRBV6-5,TGTGCCAGCAGTTACCCTCCCTTCAATGAGCAGTTCTTC,CASSYPPFNEQFF
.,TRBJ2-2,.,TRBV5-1,TGCGCCAGCAAAAGGACTACAAACACCGGGGAGCTGTTTTTT,CASKRTTNTGELFF
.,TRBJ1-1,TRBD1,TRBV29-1,TGCAGCGTTGATCGCGGGTGGGGGACAGAGAACACTGAAGCTTTCTTT,CSVDRGWGTENTEAFF
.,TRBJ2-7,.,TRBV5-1,TGCGCCAGCAGCTTGGATCCCGTGACAGCTACCTACGAGCAGTACTTC,CASSLDPVTATYEQYF
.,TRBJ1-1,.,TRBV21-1,TGTGCCACCAGAAGATTAGCAGGGTCCCCTAACACTGAAGCTTTCTTT,CATRRLAGSPNTEAFF
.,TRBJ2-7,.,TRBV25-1,TGTGCCAGCAGTGAATGGGACACGAGCTACGAGCAGTACTTC,CASSEWDTSYEQYF
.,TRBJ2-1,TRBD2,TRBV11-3,TGTGCCAGCAGCTTAATCGGGACTAGCGGGGGTGAGCAGTTCTTC,CASSLIGTSGGEQFF
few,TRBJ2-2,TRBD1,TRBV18,TGTGCCAGCTCAGAGAGGACAGGGTGGACCGGGGAGCTGTTTTTT,CASSERTGWTGELFF
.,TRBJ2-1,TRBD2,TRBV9,TGTGCCAGCGGGCAACGGGGGGGCTCCCCGATCTACAATGAGCAGTTCTTC,CASGQRGGSPIYNEQFF
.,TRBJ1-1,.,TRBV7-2,TGTGCCAGCAGCTTAGTGGCCTCCAAAGCTTTCTTT,CASSLVASKAFF
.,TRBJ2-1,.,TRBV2,TGTGCCAGCAGTGATCTCGGCTCCTACAATGAGCAGTTCTTC,CASSDLGSYNEQFF
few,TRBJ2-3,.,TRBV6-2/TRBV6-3,TGTGCCAGCAGTTACGGAGGGGGCGCCACAGATACGCAGTATTTT,CASSYGGGATDTQYF
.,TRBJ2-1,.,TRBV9,TGTGCCAGCAGCGTAGGAGGACAGTACAATGAGCAGTTCTTC,CASSVGGQYNEQFF
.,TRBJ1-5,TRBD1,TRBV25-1,TGTGCCAGCAGTGACGCGAGGGGGCGGGTGGTTCTGAGGCCCCAGCATTTT,CASSDARGRVVLRPQHF
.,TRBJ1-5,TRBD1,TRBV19,TGTGCCAGTAGTATTCCACAGGGGAATCAGCCCCAGCATTTT,CASSIPQGNQPQHF
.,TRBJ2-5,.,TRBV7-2,TGTGCCAGCAGCCCAGGACACGTTCAAGAGACCCAGTACTTC,CASSPGHVQETQYF
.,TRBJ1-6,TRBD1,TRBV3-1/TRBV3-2,TGTGCCAGCAGCCAAGATGGTGGAGGGGGCTATCGTTCACCCCTCCACTTT,CASSQDGGGGYRSPLHF
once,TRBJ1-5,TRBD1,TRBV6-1,TGTGCCAGCAGTGAACAACAGGGGCATCAGCCCCAGCATTTT,CASSEQQGHQPQHF
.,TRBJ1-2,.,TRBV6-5,TGTGCCAGCAAGAGGGGGTCGGGGTATGGCTACACCTTC,CASKRGSGYGYTF
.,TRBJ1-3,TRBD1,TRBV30,TGTGCCTCCACAGGGGCCTCTGGAAACACCATATATTTT,CASTGASGNTIYF
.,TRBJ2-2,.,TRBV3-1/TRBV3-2,TGTGCCAGCAGCCCGCGGATCGGGGAGCTGTTTTTT,CASSPRIGELFF
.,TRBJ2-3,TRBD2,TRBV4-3,TGCGCCAGCAGCCGAGGACTAGCGGGAGAGGTTTTCACAGATACGCAGTATTTT,CASSRGLAGEVFTDTQYF
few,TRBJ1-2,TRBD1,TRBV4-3,TGCGCCAGCAGCCCGACTGGACAGGGCGGAGGCTATGGCTACACCTTC,CASSPTGQGGGYGYTF